This TCR beta chain stems from a study of radiotherapy plus CTLA-4 blockade in lung cancer. General study results and limits: Peripheral blood showed expansion of tumor-derived TCR clones after radiotherapy and ipilimumab.

The CDR3 extends over 13 amino acids. Germline V CDR1 and CDR2: GTSNPN, SVGIG (reference sequence). The V and J ends lost 0 bases and 5 bases respectively, with 7 bases between them. Details on this clone: Its target is unknown.

Only in-frame clones appear in the TCRdb table, and some are missing; sequencing was by immunoSEQ multiplex PCR. The sample has about 70,000 clones, roughly 85% seen once. The specimen comprised peripheral blood, sampled from a patient treated with radiotherapy plus ipilimumab. The receptor was derived from a human donor with non-small cell lung cancer who had a complete response to radiotherapy plus ipilimumab. This chain uses TRBV30 with TRBJ1-4; no clear D. In DNA form, the CDR3 reads TGTGCCTGGAGTGTGGGAGAAAATGAAAAACTGTTTTTT. Its translation is CAWSVGENEKLFF.